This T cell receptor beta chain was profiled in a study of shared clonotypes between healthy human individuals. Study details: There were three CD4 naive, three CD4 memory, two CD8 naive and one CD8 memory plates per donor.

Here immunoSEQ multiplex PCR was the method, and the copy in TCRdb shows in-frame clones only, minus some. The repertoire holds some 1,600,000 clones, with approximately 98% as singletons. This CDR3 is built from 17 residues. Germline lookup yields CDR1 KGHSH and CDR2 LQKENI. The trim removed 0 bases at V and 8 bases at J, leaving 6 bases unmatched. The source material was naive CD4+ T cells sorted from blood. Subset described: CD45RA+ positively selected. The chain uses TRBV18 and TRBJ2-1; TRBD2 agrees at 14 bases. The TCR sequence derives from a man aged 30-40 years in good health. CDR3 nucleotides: TGTGCCAGCTCACCACCGGGGACTAGCGGGAGCAGGGATGAGCAGTTCTTC. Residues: CASSPPGTSGSRDEQFF.